This entry lists 26 T cell receptor beta chains sequenced from one sample in a study of memory CD8 T cells in hepatitis C reinfection. The data were produced by immunoSEQ multiplex PCR, yet TCRdb's version contains in-frame clones alone and is incomplete. This sample has about 46,000 clones; 89% occur once, and the top ten carry 0.72%. The sample's time point: late/post reinfection, 12 to 24 weeks after detection. TCR sequencing was done directly ex vivo on sorted cells, without expansion in vitro. The specimen sequenced was naive CD8+ T cells sorted from blood. Source of these receptors: a man aged 18 to 35 with hepatitis C virus infection.

This sequence joins TRBV12-5 and TRBJ2-3; 8 bases fit TRBD1. Germline CDR1 LGHNT, CDR2 FRNRAP. The CDR3 covers 14 residues. The V and J ends lost 5 bases and 2 bases, in that order; junction bases with no gene match: 3. The CDR3 nucleotides are TGTGCTAGTGGTCTGACAGGGGTCACAGATACGCAGTATTTT. Translating gives CASGLTGVTDTQYF.

This rearrangement joins TRBV5-5 to TRBJ2-7; a possible D gene is TRBD2 (6 bases). The CDR3 length is 13 residues. Germline V gene lookup returns CDR1 SGHKS and CDR2 YYEKEE (reference sequence). Trimming left V 2 bases short and J 0 bases short, with 6 bases between. The CDR3 region has the DNA TGTGCCAGCAGCTTCGGGAGCTCCTACGAGCAGTACGTC. Its translation: CASSFGSSYEQYV.

V and J are TRBV5-4 and TRBJ2-7; 11 bases line up with TRBD2. CDR1 SGHNT and CDR2 YYREEE come from the germline V gene (reference sequence). The CDR3 runs to 15 residues. After removal of 4 bases from V and 5 bases from J, the junction contained 8 bases not matched to a gene. The CDR3 reads CASSMPGLAAHEQYF. The CDR3, as DNA: TGTGCCAGCAGCATGCCGGGACTAGCGGCCCACGAGCAGTACTTC.

This rearrangement joins TRBV27 to TRBJ1-1; D might be TRBD1 (5 bases). The V end was cut by 5 bases, the J end by 1 base, with 11 bases between. Germline loops: CDR1 MNHEY, CDR2 SMNVEV (reference sequence). The CDR3 runs 14 residues. The CDR3 here is CASSPQGGNTEAFF. CDR3 DNA: TGTGCCAGCAGTCCTCAGGGTGGGAACACTGAAGCTTTCTTT.

The chain employs TRBV11-2 and TRBJ2-3; TRBD2 matches at 8 bases. The CDR3 sequence is 14 residues long. Germline-derived CDR1 and CDR2 are SGHAT and FQNNGV. Trimming cost V 9 bases and J 1 base; bases outside gene matches: 6. DNA for the CDR3: TGTGCCAGTGGGCGGGGGGCCGGCACAGATACGCAGTATTTT. Translation: CASGRGAGTDTQYF.

J is TRBJ2-1 and V is TRBV19; a possible D gene is TRBD2 (6 bases). The ends were cut back, 3 bases at V and 5 bases at J, with 26 bases in the middle. From germline, CDR1 is LNHDA and CDR2 SQIVND (reference sequence). The CDR3 length is 19 residues. The CDR3 here is CASSMRAEGPQLGDNEQFF. The CDR3 nucleotides read TGTGCCAGTAGTATGAGGGCGGAGGGTCCCCAACTTGGGGACAATGAGCAGTTCTTC. Together with reference TRBV19 and TRBJ2-1, the CDR3 gives the full variable domain: DGGITQSPKYLFRKEGQNVTLSCEQNLNHDAMYWYRQDPGQGLRLIYYSQIVNDFQKGDIAEGYSVSREKKESFPLTVTSAQKNPTAFYLCASSMRAEGPQLGDNEQFFGPGTRLTVL.

V and J are TRBV27 and TRBJ2-2; 7 bases match TRBD1. This CDR3 comprises 13 residues. The junction had 1 base not matched to a gene; V was cut back by 3 bases and J by 6 bases. Germline CDR1 reads MNHEY; CDR2 reads SMNVEV (reference sequence). The CDR3 coding sequence is TGTGCCAGCAGTTTTCAGGGGGCCGGGGAGCTGTTTTTT. It specifies CASSFQGAGELFF.

Comments on this clone: A read error may produce the germline difference seen at one junction end. This chain links TRBV27 with TRBJ2-1, with 7 bases aligning to TRBD1. Germline V gives CDR1 MNHEY, CDR2 SMNVEV (reference sequence). This CDR3 contains 14 residues. CDR3 residues: CASSLLTGTHEQFF. CDR3 DNA sequence: TGTGCCAGCAGCTTATTGACAGGGACGCATGAGCAGTTCTTC.

This clone came up once. The chain couples TRBV19 to TRBJ2-1; 11 bases are a match to TRBD2. V lost 3 bases to trimming and J lost 2 bases; unmatched junction nucleotides: 6. The CDR3 has 17 amino acids. Per germline, CDR1 LNHDA and CDR2 SQIVND (reference sequence). CDR3 sequence (DNA): TGTGCCAGTAGTATTCCTTGGACTAGCGGGCCCTACAATGAGCAGTTCTTC. Protein product: CASSIPWTSGPYNEQFF.

The chain has TRBV6-5 and TRBJ2-1; perhaps TRBD2 as D (6 bases). This CDR3 is built from 14 residues. Looked up from germline, CDR1 is MNHEY and CDR2 is SVGAGI. Trimming cost V 5 bases and J 6 bases, with 14 bases left between them. CDR3: CASSPGDGGNEQFF. In DNA form, the CDR3 reads TGTGCCAGCAGTCCCGGTGACGGGGGCAATGAGCAGTTCTTC.

This sequence joins TRBV7-3 and TRBJ2-1, with 7 bases that match TRBD1. The CDR3 contains 14 residues. Per the germline V gene, CDR1 is SGHTA and CDR2 is FQGTGA. Trimming cost V 1 base and J 6 bases; bases outside gene matches: 3. CDR3 DNA: TGTGCCAGCAGCTTAAACCCAGGGGGCAATGAGCAGTTCTTC. Residues: CASSLNPGGNEQFF.

The chain has TRBV5-8 and TRBJ2-5, with a possible D match to TRBD1 (6 bases). CDR1 and CDR2 from the germline V gene are SGHTS and YDEGEE. This CDR3 has 15 residues. Trimming removed 2 bases from V and 3 bases from J, with 14 bases in between. In DNA, the CDR3 is TGTGCCAGCAGCTTCCCTTGGACAGACAAAGAGACCCAGTACTTC. Translation: CASSFPWTDKETQYF.

This clone was counted a single time. The rearrangement uses TRBV28 and TRBJ2-3; D is unresolved. Trimming took off 3 bases at V and 0 bases at J, with 7 bases between the two ends. Germline loops: CDR1 MDHEN, CDR2 SYDVKM. This CDR3 contains 14 residues. The CDR3 is CASSFLESTDTQYF. In nucleotides, the CDR3 is TGTGCCAGCAGTTTTCTGGAGAGCACAGATACGCAGTATTTT.

The CDR3 sequence: CASSLATGGSSPSDEQYF. CDR3 sequence (DNA): TGTGCCAGCAGCTTAGCGACAGGGGGCAGTAGCCCTTCAGACGAGCAGTACTTC. The chain uses TRBV7-6 and TRBJ2-7, with TRBD1 matching over 10 bases. The germline V gene encodes CDR1 SGHVS and CDR2 FNYEAQ. J lost 5 bases, V lost 0 bases, and 13 bases had no gene match. This CDR3 is built from 18 residues.

V and J are TRBV6-6 and TRBJ1-1; 8 bases fit TRBD1. The CDR3 totals 15 residues. Germline loops: CDR1 MNHNY, CDR2 SVGAGI (reference sequence). J lost 2 bases, V lost 5 bases, and 7 bases had no gene match. CDR3 sequence (DNA): TGTGCCAGCAGTGACGAGACAGGGGCTAACACTGAAGCTTTCTTT. This codes for CASSDETGANTEAFF.

This chain connects TRBV5-1 to TRBJ1-5; D is unresolved. Germline values: CDR1 SGHRS, CDR2 YFSETQ. There are 15 residues in the CDR3. The V and J ends lost 0 bases and 1 base respectively, with 8 bases between them. The CDR3 DNA reads as TGCGCCAGCAGCTTGGTCCCGGGAAGCAATCAGCCCCAGCATTTT. Protein sequence: CASSLVPGSNQPQHF.

The chain joins TRBV5-6 to TRBJ1-1, with 9 bases identical to TRBD1. V lost 0 bases, J lost 0 bases, and 6 bases stayed unmatched. Germline CDR1 reads SGHDT; CDR2 reads YYEEEE. The CDR3 is made up of 17 amino acids. Here the CDR3 reads CASSLARGQGLNTEAFF. CDR3 sequence (DNA): TGTGCCAGCAGCTTGGCCAGAGGACAGGGGCTGAACACTGAAGCTTTCTTT.

The CDR3 protein is CSVDVGAEQYF. CDR3 nucleotide sequence: TGCAGCGTTGATGTAGGGGCCGAGCAGTACTTC. This chain connects TRBV29-1 to TRBJ2-5, with a weak D call TRBD1 (5 bases). The J call is uncertain, as TRBJ2-7 better fits the DNA end. The V gene's germline CDR1 is SQVTM and CDR2 ANQGSEA. CDR3 length: 11 amino acids.

Written as DNA, the CDR3 is TGTGCCAGCAGCAACCTAGCGGGAGGGAGCACAGATACGCAGTATTTT. Residues: CASSNLAGGSTDTQYF. The chain recombines TRBV7-8 with TRBJ2-3; 12 bases match TRBD2. Germline CDR1 is SGHVS and CDR2 is FQNEAQ. The V and J ends lost 5 bases and 0 bases, in that order; junction bases with no gene match: 3. The CDR3 is made up of 16 amino acids. The full variable domain, with the rest looked up from reference TRBV7-8 and TRBJ2-3, is GAGVSQSPRYKVAKRGQDVALRCDPISGHVSLFWYQQALGQGPEFLTYFQNEAQLDKSGLPSDRFFAERPEGSVSTLKIQRTQQEDSAVYLCASSNLAGGSTDTQYFGPGTRLTVL.

The CDR3 reads CASSLVEGRSHGYTF. DNA of the CDR3: TGCGCCAGCAGCTTGGTGGAAGGGAGAAGCCATGGCTACACCTTC. The chain links TRBV5-1 to TRBJ1-2; D remains unclear. Germline V gene sequence: CDR1 SGHRS, CDR2 YFSETQ. The CDR3 sequence is 15 residues long. Trimming removed 0 bases at V and 6 bases at J, with 15 bases between.

J is TRBJ2-1 and V is TRBV4-1; 11 nucleotides align to TRBD2. The CDR3 sequence is 15 residues long. The germline CDR1 and CDR2 sequences are MGHRA and YSYEKL. Trimming took 1 base from V and 5 from J; bases not matched to a gene: 1. CDR3 amino acids: CASSQVTSGDNEQFF. The CDR3 nucleotides read TGCGCCAGCAGCCAAGTGACTAGCGGGGACAATGAGCAGTTCTTC.

The genes are TRBV28 and TRBJ2-2; TRBD2 agrees at 7 bases. The CDR3 sequence is 14 residues long. Per germline, CDR1 MDHEN and CDR2 SYDVKM. Trimming took 6 bases from V and 8 from J; bases not matched to a gene: 9. This CDR3 reads CASSTGSGEGELFF. The CDR3 DNA sequence: TGTGCCAGCAGCACGGGGAGCGGGGAAGGGGAGCTGTTTTTT.

V is TRBV28 and J is TRBJ1-5; D is ambiguous. Germline values: CDR1 MDHEN, CDR2 SYDVKM. The ends were cut back, 3 bases at V and 4 bases at J, with 22 bases in the middle. The CDR3 is 18 amino acids. The CDR3 coding sequence is TGTGCCAGCAGTTTTTCGGGGTGGGAAATCATAAAGAATCAGCCCCAGCATTTT. Encoded protein: CASSFSGWEIIKNQPQHF.

The chain combines TRBV10-3 with TRBJ2-5, with 10 bases matching TRBD2. The closer fit of TRBJ2-7 to the DNA end suggests the J call may be wrong. CDR1 and CDR2 from the germline V gene are ENHRY and SYGVKD. The CDR3 is made up of 16 amino acids. The CDR3: CAISESGSGRAYEQYF. CDR3 bases: TGTGCCATCAGTGAGTCGGGCAGCGGGAGGGCCTACGAGCAGTACTTC.

V gene TRBV5-1 combines with J gene TRBJ1-2, with 8 bases identical to TRBD1. The CDR3 sequence is 19 residues long. Looked up from germline, CDR1 is SGHRS and CDR2 is YFSETQ. V dropped 0 bases and J dropped 1; count of bases not matched to a gene: 14. CDR3 DNA sequence: TGCGCCAGCAGCTTGGAAGGCGACAGGGGTGGGGAGGTTAACTATGGCTACACCTTC. As protein: CASSLEGDRGGEVNYGYTF.

The J gene is TRBJ2-3, the V gene TRBV14, with D perhaps matching TRBD1 (6 bases). Trimming took 0 bases from V and 1 from J, leaving 14 bases between them. The CDR3 extends over 17 amino acids. Looked up from germline, CDR1 is SGHDN and CDR2 is FVKESK. The CDR3 nucleotides are TGTGCCAGCAGCCAAGATAAGGGGGTAGTGGGCACAGATACGCAGTATTTT. Residues: CASSQDKGVVGTDTQYF.